This entry concerns a single TCR beta chain. Antigen: not known. Both 60 Vbeta primers and 13 Jbeta primers went into the PCR. Sequenced by immunoSEQ multiplex PCR; TCRdb stores in-frame clones only, minus some. The sample totals over 65,000 clones; its top ten clones hold about 4.2%. This entry is derived from a study of cytomegalovirus exposure and HLA in healthy donors. As for the study in general: Of the donors genotyped, several hundred in all, 65% to 90% fell in the Caucasian-associated ancestry cluster.

The junction had 2 bases not matched to a gene; V was cut back by 0 bases and J by 3 bases. Germline CDR1 and CDR2: SGDLS and YYNGEE. The CDR3 length is 15 residues. Notes on the study in general: High sensitivity and specificity were reportedly achieved when the classifier diagnosed cytomegalovirus status.

Sample: PBMCs. The receptor comes from a man under 40 in good health and CMV-seronegative. The chain has TRBV9 and TRBJ2-7; 11 bases line up with TRBD2. This CDR3 is CASSVGLAGLYEQYF. The CDR3 DNA reads as TGTGCCAGCAGCGTAGGACTAGCGGGACTCTACGAGCAGTACTTC.